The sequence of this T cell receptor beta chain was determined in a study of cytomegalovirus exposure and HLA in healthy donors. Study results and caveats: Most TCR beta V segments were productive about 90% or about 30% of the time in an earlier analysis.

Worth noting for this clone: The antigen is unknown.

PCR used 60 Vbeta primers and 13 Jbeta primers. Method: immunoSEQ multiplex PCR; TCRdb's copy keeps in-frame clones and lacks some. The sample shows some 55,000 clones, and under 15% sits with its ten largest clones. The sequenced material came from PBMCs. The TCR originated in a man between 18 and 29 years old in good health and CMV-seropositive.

The CDR3, as DNA: TGTGCCAGCAGCTACAAGACAGGGGCGGGCGAGCAGTACTTC. Translated, it gives CASSYKTGAGEQYF. The J gene is TRBJ2-7, the V gene TRBV27; 8 bases fit TRBD1. In germline, CDR1 is MNHEY, CDR2 SMNVEV (reference sequence). The J segment lost 6 bases and the V segment lost 6 bases, leaving 10 bases of the junction unmatched. The CDR3 is 14 amino acids.